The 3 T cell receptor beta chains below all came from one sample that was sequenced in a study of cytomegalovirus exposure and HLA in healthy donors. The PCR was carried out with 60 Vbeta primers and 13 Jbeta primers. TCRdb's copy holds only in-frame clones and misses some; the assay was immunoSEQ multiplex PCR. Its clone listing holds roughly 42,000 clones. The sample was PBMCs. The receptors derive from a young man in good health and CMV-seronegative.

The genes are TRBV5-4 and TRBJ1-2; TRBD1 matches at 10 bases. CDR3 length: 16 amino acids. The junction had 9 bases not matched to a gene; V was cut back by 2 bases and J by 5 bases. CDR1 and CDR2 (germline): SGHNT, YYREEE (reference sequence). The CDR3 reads CASSFWLGQGDYGYTF. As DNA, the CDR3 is TGTGCCAGCAGCTTTTGGTTAGGACAGGGGGATTATGGCTACACCTTC.

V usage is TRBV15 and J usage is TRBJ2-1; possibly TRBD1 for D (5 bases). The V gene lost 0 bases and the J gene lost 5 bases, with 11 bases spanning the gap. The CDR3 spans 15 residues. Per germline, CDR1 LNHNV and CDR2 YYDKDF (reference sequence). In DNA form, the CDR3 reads TGTGCCACCAGCAGAGAGGCCAGGGTAGACAATGAGCAGTTCTTC. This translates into CATSREARVDNEQFF.

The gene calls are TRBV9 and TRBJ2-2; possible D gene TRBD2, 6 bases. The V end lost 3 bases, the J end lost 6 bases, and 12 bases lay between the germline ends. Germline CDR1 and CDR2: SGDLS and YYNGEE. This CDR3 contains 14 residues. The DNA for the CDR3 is TGTGCCAGCAGCGCTTCCCCTAGCGCCGGGGAGCTGTTTTTT. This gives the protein CASSASPSAGELFF.